This T cell receptor beta chain was captured by sequencing in a study of regulatory T cells in long-lasting Graves disease. For this clonotype: What it binds is unknown.

iRepertoire HTBI primers and Arm-PCR of CDR3 regions built TCR beta libraries. Authors' analysis steps: Across all samples, approximately 68 TRBV segments and about 13 TRBJ segments were identified. TCRdb analysed the multiplex PCR reads with MiXCR anew, one entry per CDR3 protein. The V and J calls reflect TCRdb's pipeline rather than the authors' work. The sample shows 700,000 or so distinct CDR3 sequences, about 32% of them seen only once. The CDR3 totals 17 residues. V lost 3 bases and J 6 bases, leaving 23 bases between the germline ends. CDR1 is MNHEY and CDR2 is SMNVEV in the germline V gene (reference sequence). The time point: persistent/refractory GD, antithyroid drugs over 5 years with positive TRAb. Researchers made the TCR library from RNA that was extracted from PBMCs. The study's findings and limits: The number of shared public clonotypes was higher in persistent patients (2,741) than new patients (more than 850).

Material: peripheral blood mononuclear cells (PBMCs), obtained when the disease was refractory, from a patient treated with antithyroid drugs. The TCR originated in a female donor with Graves disease. The V gene is TRBV27, the J gene TRBJ1-1, with a tentative D call TRBD1 (5 bases). Written as DNA, the CDR3 is TGTGCCAGCAGTTTGGCCCTCCGACGTGGGGCGTTTGCTGAAGCTTTCTTT. As protein: CASSLALRRGAFAEAFF.